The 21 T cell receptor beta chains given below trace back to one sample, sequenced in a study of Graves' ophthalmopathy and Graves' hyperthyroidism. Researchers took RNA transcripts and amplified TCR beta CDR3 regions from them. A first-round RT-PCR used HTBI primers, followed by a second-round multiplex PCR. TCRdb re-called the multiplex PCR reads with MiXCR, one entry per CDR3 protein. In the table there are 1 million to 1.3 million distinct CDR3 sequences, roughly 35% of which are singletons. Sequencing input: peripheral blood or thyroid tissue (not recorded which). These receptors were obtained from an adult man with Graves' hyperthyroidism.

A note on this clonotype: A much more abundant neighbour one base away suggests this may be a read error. CDR3 sequence (DNA): TGTGCCAGGAGAACCGGGTCGGGGAGGGAGCAGTACTTC. This codes for CARRTGSGREQYF. The rearrangement uses TRBV7-6 and TRBJ2-7; D is possibly TRBD2 (6 bases). Per the germline V gene, CDR1 is SGHVS and CDR2 is FNYEAQ. Between the trimmed V and J ends, which lost 9 bases and 7 bases, there was a span of 19 bases. This CDR3 has 13 amino acids.

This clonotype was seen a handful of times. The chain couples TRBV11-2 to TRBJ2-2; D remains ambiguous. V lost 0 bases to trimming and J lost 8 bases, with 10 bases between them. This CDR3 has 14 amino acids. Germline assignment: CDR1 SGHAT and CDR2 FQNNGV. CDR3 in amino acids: CASSLELNRGELFF. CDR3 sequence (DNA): TGTGCCAGCAGCTTAGAACTGAATAGGGGGGAGCTGTTTTTT.

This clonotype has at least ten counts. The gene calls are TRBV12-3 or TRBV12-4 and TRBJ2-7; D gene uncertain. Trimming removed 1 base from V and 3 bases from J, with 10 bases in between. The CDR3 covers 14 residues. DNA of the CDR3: TGTGCCAGCAGTTTAGGTGAGATACTCTACGAGCAGTACTTC. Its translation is CASSLGEILYEQYF.

CDR3 loop: CASGSAKGGETQYF. In DNA, the CDR3 is TGTGCCAGCGGCTCAGCAAAGGGAGGGGAGACCCAGTACTTC. This chain joins TRBV27 and TRBJ2-5; 7 bases fit TRBD2. CDR1 and CDR2 (germline): MNHEY, SMNVEV (reference sequence). The length of the CDR3 is 14 residues. V dropped 8 bases and J dropped 5; count of bases not matched to a gene: 11.

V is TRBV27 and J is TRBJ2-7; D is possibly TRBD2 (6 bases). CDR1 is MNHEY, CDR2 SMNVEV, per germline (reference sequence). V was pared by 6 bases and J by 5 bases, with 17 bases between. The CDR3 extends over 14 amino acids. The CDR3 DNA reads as TGTGCCAGCAGCGGCGTTGGGCTAGCGAACGAGCAGTACTTC. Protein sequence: CASSGVGLANEQYF.

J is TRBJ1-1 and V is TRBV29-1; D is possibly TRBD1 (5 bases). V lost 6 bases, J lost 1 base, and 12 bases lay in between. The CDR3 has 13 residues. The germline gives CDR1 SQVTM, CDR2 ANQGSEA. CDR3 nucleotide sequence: TGCAGCGTCCGGTCGACAGAGAACACTGAAGCTTTCTTT. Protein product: CSVRSTENTEAFF. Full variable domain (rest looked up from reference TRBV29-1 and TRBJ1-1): SAVISQKPSRDICQRGTSLTIQCQVDSQVTMMFWYRQQPGQSLTLIATANQGSEATYESGFVIDKFPISRPNLTFSTLTVSNMSPEDSSIYLCSVRSTENTEAFFGQGTRLTVV.

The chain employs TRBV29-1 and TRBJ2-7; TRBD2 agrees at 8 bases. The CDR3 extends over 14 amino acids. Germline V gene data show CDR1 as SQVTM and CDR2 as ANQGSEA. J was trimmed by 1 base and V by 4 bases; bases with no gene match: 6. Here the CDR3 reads CSVVGGRRSYEQYF. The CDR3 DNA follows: TGCAGCGTTGTGGGCGGGAGGCGTTCCTACGAGCAGTACTTC.

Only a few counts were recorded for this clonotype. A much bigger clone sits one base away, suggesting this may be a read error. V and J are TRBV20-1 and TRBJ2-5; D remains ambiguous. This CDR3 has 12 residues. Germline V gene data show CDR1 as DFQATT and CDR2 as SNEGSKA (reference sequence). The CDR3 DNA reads TGCAGTGCTAGGTTCGCCCAAGGGACCCAGTACTTC. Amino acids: CSARFAQGTQYF.

The CDR3 coding sequence is TGTGCCACCAGTGGTCGCGGGACTTGGGGATACGAGCAGTACTTC. Amino acids: CATSGRGTWGYEQYF. The chain carries TRBV24-1 and TRBJ2-7, with a tentative D call TRBD2 (6 bases). Between the trimmed V and J ends, which lost 5 bases and 4 bases, there was a span of 17 bases. The CDR3 is made up of 15 amino acids. Germline V gene data show CDR1 as KGHDR and CDR2 as SFDVKD.

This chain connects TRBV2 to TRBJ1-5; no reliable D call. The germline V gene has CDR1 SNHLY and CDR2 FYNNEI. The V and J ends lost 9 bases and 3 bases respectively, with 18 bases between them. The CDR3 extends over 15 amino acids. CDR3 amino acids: CASGPPGVFNQPQHF. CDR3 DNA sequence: TGTGCCAGTGGGCCACCCGGGGTCTTCAATCAGCCCCAGCATTTT.

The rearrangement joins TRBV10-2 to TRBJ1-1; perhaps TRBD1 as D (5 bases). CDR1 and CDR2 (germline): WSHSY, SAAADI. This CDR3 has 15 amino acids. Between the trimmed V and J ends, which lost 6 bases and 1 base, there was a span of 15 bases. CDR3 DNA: TGCGCCAGCAGAGAGGTGAGGGACTGGAACACTGAAGCTTTCTTT. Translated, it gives CASREVRDWNTEAFF.

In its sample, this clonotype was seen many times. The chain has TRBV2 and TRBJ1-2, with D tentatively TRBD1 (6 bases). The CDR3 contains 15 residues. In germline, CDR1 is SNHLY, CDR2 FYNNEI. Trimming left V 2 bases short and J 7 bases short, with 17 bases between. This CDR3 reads CASSELGGRSSGYTF. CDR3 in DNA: TGTGCCAGCAGTGAATTGGGGGGGCGCAGTAGTGGCTACACCTTC.

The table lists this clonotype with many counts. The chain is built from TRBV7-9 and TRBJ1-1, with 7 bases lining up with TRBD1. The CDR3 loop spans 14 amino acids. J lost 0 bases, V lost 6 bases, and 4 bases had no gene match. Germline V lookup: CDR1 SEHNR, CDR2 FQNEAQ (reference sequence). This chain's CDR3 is CASRPDRLNTEAFF. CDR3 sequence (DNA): TGTGCCAGCAGACCGGACAGGCTGAACACTGAAGCTTTCTTT.

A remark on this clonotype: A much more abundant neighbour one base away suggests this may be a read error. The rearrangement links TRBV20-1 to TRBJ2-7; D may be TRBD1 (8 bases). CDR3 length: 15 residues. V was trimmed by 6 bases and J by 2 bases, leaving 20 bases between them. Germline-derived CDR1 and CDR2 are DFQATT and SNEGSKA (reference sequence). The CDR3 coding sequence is TGCAGTGCCACCCAGGGGGCTAGCGGCACCTACGAGCAGTACTTC. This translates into CSATQGASGTYEQYF.

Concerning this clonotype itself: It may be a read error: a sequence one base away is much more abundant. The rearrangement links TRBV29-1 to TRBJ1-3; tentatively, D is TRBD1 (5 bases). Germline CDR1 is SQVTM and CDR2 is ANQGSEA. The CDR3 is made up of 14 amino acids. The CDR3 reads CSAVIGTSGNTIHF. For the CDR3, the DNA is TGCAGTGCCGTTATTGGGACCTCTGGAAACACCATACATTTT.

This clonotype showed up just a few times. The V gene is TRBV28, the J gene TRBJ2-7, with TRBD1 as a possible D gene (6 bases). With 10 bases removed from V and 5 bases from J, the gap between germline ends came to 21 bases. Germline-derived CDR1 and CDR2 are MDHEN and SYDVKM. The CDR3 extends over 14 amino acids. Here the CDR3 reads CATDNRAPLDEQYF. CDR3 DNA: TGTGCCACAGATAACAGGGCCCCCCTAGACGAGCAGTACTTC.

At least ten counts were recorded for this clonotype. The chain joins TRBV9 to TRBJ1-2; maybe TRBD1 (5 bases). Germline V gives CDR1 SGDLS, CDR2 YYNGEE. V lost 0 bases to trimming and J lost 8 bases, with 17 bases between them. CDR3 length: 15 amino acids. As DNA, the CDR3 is TGTGCCAGCAGCGTAGCCATGGGACGTACGGAAGGCTACACCTTC. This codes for CASSVAMGRTEGYTF.

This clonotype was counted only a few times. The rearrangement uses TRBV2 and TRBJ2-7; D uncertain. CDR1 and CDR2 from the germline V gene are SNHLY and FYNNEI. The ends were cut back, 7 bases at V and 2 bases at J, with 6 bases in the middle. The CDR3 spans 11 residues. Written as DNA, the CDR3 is TGTGCCAGCAAAGACCCCTACGAGCAGTACTTC. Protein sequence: CASKDPYEQYF.

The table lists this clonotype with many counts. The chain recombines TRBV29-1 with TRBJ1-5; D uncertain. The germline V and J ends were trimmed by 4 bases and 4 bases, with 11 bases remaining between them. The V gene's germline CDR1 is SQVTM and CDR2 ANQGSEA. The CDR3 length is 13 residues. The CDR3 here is CSVAPVPNQPQHF. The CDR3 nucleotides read TGCAGCGTTGCCCCAGTTCCTAATCAGCCCCAGCATTTT.

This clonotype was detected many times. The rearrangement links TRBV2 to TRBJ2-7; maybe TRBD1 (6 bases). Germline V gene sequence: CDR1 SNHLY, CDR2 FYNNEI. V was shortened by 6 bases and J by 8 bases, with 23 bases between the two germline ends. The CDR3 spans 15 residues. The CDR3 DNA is TGTGCCAGCAGACGTCAGGGGTCAGGAATACGGAAGCAGTACTTC. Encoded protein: CASRRQGSGIRKQYF. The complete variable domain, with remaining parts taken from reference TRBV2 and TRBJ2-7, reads EPEVTQTPSHQVTQMGQEVILRCVPISNHLYFYWYRQILGQKVEFLVSFYNNEISEKSEIFDDQFSVERPDGSNFTLKIRSTKLEDSAMYFCASRRQGSGIRKQYFGPGTRLTVT.

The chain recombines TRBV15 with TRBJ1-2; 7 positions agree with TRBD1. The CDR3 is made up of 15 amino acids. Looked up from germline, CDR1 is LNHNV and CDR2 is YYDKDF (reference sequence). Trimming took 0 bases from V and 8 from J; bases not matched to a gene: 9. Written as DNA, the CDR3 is TGTGCCACCAGCAGAGACCCCCGAACAGGGGACGGCTACACCTTC. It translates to CATSRDPRTGDGYTF.